These 4 T cell receptor beta chains were all obtained from the same sample, sequenced in a study of blood T cell repertoires in COVID-19. The method was immunoSEQ multiplex PCR; TCRdb's version includes in-frame clones alone and lacks a portion of them. Of more than 250,000 clones in the sample, 86% are singletons; the top ten hold less than 11%. The sequenced sample was PBMCs or T cells enriched from blood (not recorded which). The source of these receptors is a woman between 18 and 29 years old who had recovered from COVID-19.

The chain is built from TRBV10-2 and TRBJ1-6, with 7 bases fitting TRBD1. The CDR3 is 13 residues long. Trimming at V came to 6 bases and at J to 7 bases, leaving 3 bases not matched to a gene. CDR1 and CDR2 from the germline V gene are WSHSY and SAAADI. Written as DNA, the CDR3 is TGCGCCAGCAGACAGGGGACAAATTCACCCCTCCACTTT. It codes for CASRQGTNSPLHF.

This sequence joins TRBV5-1 and TRBJ1-1; the match to TRBD1 covers 9 bases. The CDR3 has 15 amino acids. The junction had 3 bases not matched to a gene; V was cut back by 2 bases and J by 1 base. In germline, CDR1 is SGHRS, CDR2 YFSETQ. In DNA, the CDR3 is TGCGCCAGCAGCTTCCTGGACAGGGGGAACACTGAAGCTTTCTTT. It specifies CASSFLDRGNTEAFF.

This chain joins TRBV24-1 and TRBJ1-2; D is possibly TRBD1 (5 bases). In germline, CDR1 is KGHDR, CDR2 SFDVKD. V was cut by 3 bases and J by 8 bases, with 12 bases left in between. This CDR3 region has 13 residues. CDR3 sequence: CATSDPSSGGYTF. Here the CDR3 DNA reads TGTGCCACCAGTGATCCCTCATCAGGGGGCTACACCTTC.

The chain links TRBV4-1 to TRBJ2-7, with 7 nucleotides matching TRBD2. Germline V gives CDR1 MGHRA, CDR2 YSYEKL. The J segment lost 2 bases and the V segment lost 0 bases, leaving 4 bases of the junction unmatched. This CDR3 spans 15 amino acids. CDR3 sequence reads: CASSQDRGLAYEQYF. The CDR3 nucleotides are TGCGCCAGCAGCCAAGATAGAGGACTAGCCTACGAGCAGTACTTC.